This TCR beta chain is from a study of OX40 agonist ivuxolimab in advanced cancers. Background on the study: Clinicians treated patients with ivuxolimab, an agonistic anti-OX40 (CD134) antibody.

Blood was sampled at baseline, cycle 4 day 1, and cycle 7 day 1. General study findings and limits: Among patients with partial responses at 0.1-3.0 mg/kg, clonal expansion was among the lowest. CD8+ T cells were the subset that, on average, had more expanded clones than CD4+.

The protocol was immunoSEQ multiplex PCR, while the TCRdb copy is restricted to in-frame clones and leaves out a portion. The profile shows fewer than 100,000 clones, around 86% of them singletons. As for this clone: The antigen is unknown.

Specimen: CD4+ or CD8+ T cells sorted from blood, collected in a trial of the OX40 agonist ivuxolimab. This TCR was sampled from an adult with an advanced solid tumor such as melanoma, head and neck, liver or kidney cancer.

The CDR3 here is CASSSPGHPEPRLNSPLHF. The DNA of the CDR3 is TGTGCCAGCAGCAGCCCGGGACATCCGGAACCCCGACTGAATTCACCCCTCCACTTT. The chain combines TRBV21-1 with TRBJ1-6; TRBD1 is the table's D call and was not checked against the DNA. TRBV21-1 is listed as a pseudogene. The length of the CDR3 is 19 residues.